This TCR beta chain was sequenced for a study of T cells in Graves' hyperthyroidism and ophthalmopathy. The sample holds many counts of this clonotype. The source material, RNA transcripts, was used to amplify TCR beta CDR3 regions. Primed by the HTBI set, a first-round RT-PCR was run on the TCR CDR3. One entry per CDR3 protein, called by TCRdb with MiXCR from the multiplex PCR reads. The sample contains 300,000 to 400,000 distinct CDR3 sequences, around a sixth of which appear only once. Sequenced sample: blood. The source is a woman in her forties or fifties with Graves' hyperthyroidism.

The CDR3 here is CASSPGTGGIQPQHF. For the CDR3, the DNA is TGTGCCAGCAGCCCCGGGACAGGGGGAATTCAGCCCCAGCATTTT. V and J are TRBV28 and TRBJ1-5; 11 nucleotides line up with TRBD1. CDR1 is MDHEN and CDR2 is SYDVKM in the germline V gene. The J segment lost 6 bases and the V segment lost 6 bases, leaving 7 bases of the junction unmatched. This CDR3 is built from 15 residues.